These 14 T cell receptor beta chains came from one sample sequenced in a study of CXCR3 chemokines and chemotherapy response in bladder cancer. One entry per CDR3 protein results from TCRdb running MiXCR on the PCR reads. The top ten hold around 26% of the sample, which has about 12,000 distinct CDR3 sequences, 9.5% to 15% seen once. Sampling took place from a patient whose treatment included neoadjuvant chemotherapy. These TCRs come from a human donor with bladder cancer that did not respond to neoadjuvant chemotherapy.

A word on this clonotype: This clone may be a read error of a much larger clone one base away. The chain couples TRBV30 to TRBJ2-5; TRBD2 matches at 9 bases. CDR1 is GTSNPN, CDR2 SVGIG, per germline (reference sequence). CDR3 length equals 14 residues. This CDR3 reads CAWSVGVAGENQYF. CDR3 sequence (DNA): TGTGCCTGGAGTGTAGGGGTAGCGGGAGAGAACCAGTACTTC. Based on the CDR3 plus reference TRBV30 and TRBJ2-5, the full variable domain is SQTIHQWPATLVQPVGSPLSLECTVEGTSNPNLYWYRQAAGRGLQLLFYSVGIGQISSEVPQNLSASRPQDRQFILSSKKLLLSDSGFYLCAWSVGVAGENQYFGPGTRLLVL.

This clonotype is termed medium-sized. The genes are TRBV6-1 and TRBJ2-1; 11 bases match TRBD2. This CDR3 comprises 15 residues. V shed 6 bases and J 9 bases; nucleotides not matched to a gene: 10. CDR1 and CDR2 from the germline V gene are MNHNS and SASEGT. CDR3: CASRTSGSRLTEQFF. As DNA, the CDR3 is TGTGCCAGCAGAACTAGCGGGAGTCGGTTGACTGAGCAGTTCTTC.

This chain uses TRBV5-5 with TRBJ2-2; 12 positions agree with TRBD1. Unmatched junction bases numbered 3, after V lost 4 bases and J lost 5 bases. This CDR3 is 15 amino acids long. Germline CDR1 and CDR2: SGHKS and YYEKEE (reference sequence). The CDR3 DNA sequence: TGTGCCAGCAGCCTGGGACAGGGGGCTACCGGGGAGCTGTTTTTT. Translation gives CASSLGQGATGELFF.

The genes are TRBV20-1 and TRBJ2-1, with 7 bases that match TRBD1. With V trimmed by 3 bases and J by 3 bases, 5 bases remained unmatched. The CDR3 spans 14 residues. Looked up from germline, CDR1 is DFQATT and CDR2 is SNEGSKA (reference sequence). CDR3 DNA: TGCAGTGCTAGGGGATACAGGGGCTACAATGAGCAGTTCTTC. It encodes CSARGYRGYNEQFF.

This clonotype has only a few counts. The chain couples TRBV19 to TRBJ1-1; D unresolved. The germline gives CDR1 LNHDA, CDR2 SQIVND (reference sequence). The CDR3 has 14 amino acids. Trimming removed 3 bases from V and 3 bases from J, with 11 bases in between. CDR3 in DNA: TGTGCCAGTAGTATCTCGGGCTATTACACTGAAGCTTTCTTT. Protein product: CASSISGYYTEAFF.

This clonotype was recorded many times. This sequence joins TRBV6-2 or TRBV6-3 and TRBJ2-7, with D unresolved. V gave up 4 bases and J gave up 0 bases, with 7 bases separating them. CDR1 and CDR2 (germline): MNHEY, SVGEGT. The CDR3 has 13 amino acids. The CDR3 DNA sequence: TGTGCCAGCAGTTGGGGAAGCTCCTACGAGCAGTACTTC. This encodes CASSWGSSYEQYF.

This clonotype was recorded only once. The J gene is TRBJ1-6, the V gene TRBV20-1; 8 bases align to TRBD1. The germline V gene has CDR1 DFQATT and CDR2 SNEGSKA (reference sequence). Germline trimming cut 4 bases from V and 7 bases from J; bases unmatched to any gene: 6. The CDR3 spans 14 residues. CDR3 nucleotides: TGCAGTGCTACAGTAAGACAGGGGAATTCACCCCTCCACTTT. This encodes CSATVRQGNSPLHF.

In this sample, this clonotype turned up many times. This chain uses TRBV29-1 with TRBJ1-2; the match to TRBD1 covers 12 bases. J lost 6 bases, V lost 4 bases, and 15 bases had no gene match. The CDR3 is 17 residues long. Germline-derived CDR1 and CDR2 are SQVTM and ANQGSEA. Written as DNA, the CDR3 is TGCAGCGTTGGGGATTTTCCCGGGACAGGGGGCGTGAATGGCTACACCTTC. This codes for CSVGDFPGTGGVNGYTF.

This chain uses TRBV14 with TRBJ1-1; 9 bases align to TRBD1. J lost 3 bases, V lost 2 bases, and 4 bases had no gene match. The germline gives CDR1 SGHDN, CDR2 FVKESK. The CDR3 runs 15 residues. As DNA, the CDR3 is TGTGCCAGCAGCCAACGATGGACAGGGGACACTGAAGCTTTCTTT. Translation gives CASSQRWTGDTEAFF.

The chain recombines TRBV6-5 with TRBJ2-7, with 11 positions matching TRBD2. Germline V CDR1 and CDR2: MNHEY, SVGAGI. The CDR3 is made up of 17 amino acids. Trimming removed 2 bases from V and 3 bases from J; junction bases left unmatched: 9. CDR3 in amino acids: CASSYSGTSGDFYEQYF. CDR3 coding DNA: TGTGCCAGCAGTTACAGTGGGACTAGCGGAGATTTCTACGAGCAGTACTTC.

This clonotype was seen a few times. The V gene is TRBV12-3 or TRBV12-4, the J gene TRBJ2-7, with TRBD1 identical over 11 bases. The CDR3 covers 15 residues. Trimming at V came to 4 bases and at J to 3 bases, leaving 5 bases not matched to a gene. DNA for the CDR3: TGTGCCAGCAGTTGGACAGGGGGCGGGGGCTACGAGCAGTACTTC. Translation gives CASSWTGGGGYEQYF.

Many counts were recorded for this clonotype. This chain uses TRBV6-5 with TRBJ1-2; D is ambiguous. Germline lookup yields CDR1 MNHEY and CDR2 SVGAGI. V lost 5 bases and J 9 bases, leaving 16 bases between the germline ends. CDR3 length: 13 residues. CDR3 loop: CASSGDRTGSYTF. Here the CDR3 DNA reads TGTGCCAGCAGTGGAGACCGGACCGGGAGCTACACCTTC.

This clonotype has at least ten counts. The DNA of the CDR3 is TGTGCCAGCAGTTACTCGTCTAGTCTCCATGAGCAGTTCTTC. Amino acids: CASSYSSSLHEQFF. The V gene is TRBV6-5, the J gene TRBJ2-1; D is uncertain. The germline CDR1 and CDR2 sequences are MNHEY and SVGAGI. The germline V and J ends were trimmed by 0 bases and 8 bases, with 11 bases remaining between them. CDR3 length equals 14 residues.

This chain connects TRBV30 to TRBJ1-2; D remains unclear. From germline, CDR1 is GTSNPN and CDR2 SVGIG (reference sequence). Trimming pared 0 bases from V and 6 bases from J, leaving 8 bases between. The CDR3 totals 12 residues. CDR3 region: CAWSVTGNGYTF. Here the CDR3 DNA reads TGTGCCTGGAGTGTAACGGGGAATGGCTACACCTTC.